These T cell receptor beta chains were read from a single sample in a study of T cell responses to AZD1222 COVID-19 vaccine. This table comes from immunoSEQ multiplex PCR, and its TCRdb copy is limited to in-frame clones, with some not included. The table includes roughly 120,000 clones, 84% detected once. Sequenced here: peripheral blood, sampled on day 0 of AZD1222 vaccination. The receptors shown here come from an adult in good health. CDR3s include the opening cysteine and the closing phenylalanine or tryptophan. The D gene is left open where the match is weak. The size field is filled for only some rows; it gives once, few, many or a size class.

>TRBV20-1|.|13|TRBJ2-3|.
TGCAGTGCTAGTTTTTTAGGGGAAGATACGCAGTATTTT
CSASFLGEDTQYF
>TRBV6-5|.|11|TRBJ1-2|.
TGTGCCAGCAGTTATCAAAAGGGCTACACCTTC
CASSYQKGYTF
>TRBV10-3|.|14|TRBJ1-5|TRBD1
TGTGCCATCAGTGGGGGACAGGGCGATCAGCCCCAGCATTTT
CAISGGQGDQPQHF
>TRBV4-1|.|13|TRBJ2-7|.
TGCGCCAGCAGCCAAGATCGGAGGGGACGGACTTACTTC
CASSQDRRGRTYF
>TRBV18|.|14|TRBJ2-7|.
TGTGCCAGCTCATCAACCGGGACCTCATACGAGCAGTACTTC
CASSSTGTSYEQYF
>TRBV7-6|.|13|TRBJ1-4|.
TGTGCCAGCAGCCGGGCAGAGAATGAAAAACTGTTTTTT
CASSRAENEKLFF
>TRBV6-6|.|16|TRBJ2-3|.
TGTGCCAGCAGTTACTCAGGGGGGGAGGGAAAAGATACGCAGTATTTT
CASSYSGGEGKDTQYF
>TRBV24-1|.|13|TRBJ1-3|.
TGTGCCACCCGTCTGAACCAGAGAAACACCATATATTTT
CATRLNQRNTIYF
>TRBV6-6|few|16|TRBJ2-5|.
TGTGCCAGCAGTGGCCTCTCTACAGGGAACGGGGAGACCCAGTACTTC
CASSGLSTGNGETQYF
>TRBV5-1|.|15|TRBJ1-4|.
TGCGCCAGCAGCTTGGTTGGACAGATTAATGAAAAACTGTTTTTT
CASSLVGQINEKLFF
>TRBV7-2|.|12|TRBJ1-1|.
TGTGCCAGCAGCTTACAGAGCACTGAAGCTTTCTTT
CASSLQSTEAFF
>TRBV30|.|16|TRBJ1-5|.
TGTGCCTGGAGTGTATGGGGGCAGGGGATCAATCAGCCCCAGCATTTT
CAWSVWGQGINQPQHF
>TRBV3-1/TRBV3-2|.|15|TRBJ2-5|TRBD2
TGTGCCAGCAGCCAGTCACTAGCGGGGTTTGAGACCCAGTACTTC
CASSQSLAGFETQYF
>TRBV4-2|.|14|TRBJ1-1|.
TGTGCCAGCAGCCAAGCCGGAGGCGCTCCTGAAGCTTTCTTT
CASSQAGGAPEAFF
>TRBV5-1|few|17|TRBJ2-1|TRBD2
TGCGCCAGCAGCTTGTTTGGGACTAGCGGACCCTACAATGAGCAGTTCTTC
CASSLFGTSGPYNEQFF
>TRBV3-1/TRBV3-2|.|13|TRBJ2-7|.
TGTGCCAGCAGCCAAATGTCCGCCGACGAGCAGTACTTC
CASSQMSADEQYF
>TRBV7-8|few|12|TRBJ1-2|.
TGTGCCAGCAGCCAGCACAGGGATGGCTACACCTTC
CASSQHRDGYTF
>TRBV5-1|.|16|TRBJ1-4|TRBD1
TGCGCCAGCAGCTCCGGGACAGGGGGCGCGGGTGAAAAACTGTTTTTT
CASSSGTGGAGEKLFF
>TRBV27|.|13|TRBJ1-1|.
TGTGCCAGCCATGGACTGACGAACACTGAAGCTTTCTTT
CASHGLTNTEAFF
>TRBV12-3/TRBV12-4|once|13|TRBJ2-5|.
TGTGCCAGCAGTTCGGACAGCCAAGAGACCCAGTACTTC
CASSSDSQETQYF
>TRBV29-1|.|16|TRBJ2-1|TRBD1
TGCAGCGTCACGGCCGCCCGGACAGGGGCCCTTAATGAGCAGTTCTTC
CSVTAARTGALNEQFF
>TRBV28|once|17|TRBJ2-5|TRBD2
TGTGCCAGCAGCAACGGGTTCCGGGGCGGGAGAAGGGAGACCCAGTACTTC
CASSNGFRGGRRETQYF
>TRBV18|.|14|TRBJ2-3|TRBD1
TGTGCCAGCTCACCACCCACACGGGGGACAGGGCAGTATTTT
CASSPPTRGTGQYF
>TRBV19|.|12|TRBJ1-1|.
TGTGCCAGTAGCTCCAGGGACACTGAAGCTTTCTTT
CASSSRDTEAFF
>TRBV18|.|18|TRBJ2-3|TRBD2
TGTGCCAGCTCACCAAGGCTCAGGGCGGGAGCTAGCACAGATACGCAGTATTTT
CASSPRLRAGASTDTQYF
>TRBV4-3|.|13|TRBJ2-7|.
TGCGCCAGCAGCCAAGTGGACGGCTACGAGCAGTACTTC
CASSQVDGYEQYF
>TRBV6-5|once|13|TRBJ1-5|.
TGTGCCTCCTGTACGGGGGGCCAACGGCCCCAGCATTTT
CASCTGGQRPQHF
>TRBV20-1|few|11|TRBJ2-7|.
TGCAGTGCAACAACAGGTTACGAGCAGTACTTC
CSATTGYEQYF
>TRBV28|.|15|TRBJ1-3|.
TGTGCCAGCCACTTCTACGGCAGCTCTGGAAACACCATATATTTT
CASHFYGSSGNTIYF
>TRBV28|.|15|TRBJ1-6|.
TGTGCCAGCAGTTTGGCAGGTTCGGTCGGTTCACCCCTCCACTTT
CASSLAGSVGSPLHF
>TRBV6-5|.|16|TRBJ2-2|TRBD1
TGTGCCAGCAGTTCCGACAGGGGGCGCGGTGTCGGGGAGCTGTTTTTT
CASSSDRGRGVGELFF
>TRBV28|few|15|TRBJ2-3|.
TGTGCCAGCAGCTCCGGGACTTTTAGCACAGATACGCAGTATTTT
CASSSGTFSTDTQYF
>TRBV19|.|12|TRBJ1-1|.
TGTGCCAGTAGTATCGGGGCCGCTGAAGCTTTCTTT
CASSIGAAEAFF
>TRBV9|.|14|TRBJ2-2|.
TGTGCCAGCAGCGTAGGGCCGAACACCGGGGAGCTGTTTTTT
CASSVGPNTGELFF
>TRBV5-1|.|19|TRBJ2-2|TRBD2
TGCGCCAGCAGCCCCCGACTAGCGGGGGGGAATACGAACACCGGGGAGCTGTTTTTT
CASSPRLAGGNTNTGELFF
>TRBV6-1|few|16|TRBJ2-2|.
TGTGCCAGCAGTGAGCCCACAGGGTCTGTCTACGGGGAGCTGTTTTTT
CASSEPTGSVYGELFF
>TRBV10-3|.|12|TRBJ1-6|.
TGTGCCATCAGTGAGCCAAATTCACCCCTCCACTTT
CAISEPNSPLHF
>TRBV28|.|16|TRBJ1-6|.
TGTGCCAGCAGCCTGTTACCCGGACAGCATAATTCACCCCTCCACTTT
CASSLLPGQHNSPLHF